By share, the clone carrying this T cell receptor (beta chain) ranks as medium-sized (0.01 to 0.1%). Germline and junction disagree at one end, which may indicate a read error. CDR1 is SGHRS, CDR2 YFSETQ, per germline. The CDR3 covers 14 residues. This entry is derived from a study of read filtering for tumor transcriptome and immune sequencing. The library was built from about 400 ng RNA with molecular barcoded adaptors for alpha/delta and beta/gamma chains. TCRdb re-derived calls from the reads in MiXCR, one entry per CDR3 protein. The sample contains 94,000 or so distinct CDR3 sequences, approximately 13% of which appear only once.

Input material: a population of CD138-negative cells sorted from bone marrow. This clonotype was obtained from a donor aged 40 or older with multiple myeloma. V usage is TRBV5-1 and J usage is TRBJ2-5; 10 nucleotides match TRBD2. DNA of the CDR3: TGTGCCAGCAGCTCGGGACTAGCGACTGAGACCCAGTACTTC. This translates into CASSSGLATETQYF.